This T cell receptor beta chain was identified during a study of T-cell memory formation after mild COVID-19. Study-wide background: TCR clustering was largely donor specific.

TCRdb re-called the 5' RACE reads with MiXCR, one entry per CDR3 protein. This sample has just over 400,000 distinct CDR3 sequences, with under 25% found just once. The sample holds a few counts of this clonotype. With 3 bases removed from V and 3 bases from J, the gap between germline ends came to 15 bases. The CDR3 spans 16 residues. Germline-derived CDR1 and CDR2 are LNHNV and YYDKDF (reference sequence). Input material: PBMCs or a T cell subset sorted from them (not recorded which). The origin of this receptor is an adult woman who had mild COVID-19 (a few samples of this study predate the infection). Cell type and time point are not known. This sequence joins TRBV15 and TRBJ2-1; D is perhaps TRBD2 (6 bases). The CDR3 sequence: CATSRGRAGRYNEQFF. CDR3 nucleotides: TGTGCCACCAGCAGGGGCCGGGCGGGACGCTACAATGAGCAGTTCTTC.